A selection of T cell receptor beta chains follows, all from one sample in a study of T cell responses to AZD1222 COVID-19 vaccine. Profiling relied on immunoSEQ multiplex PCR, and the TCRdb table lists in-frame clones only, not all of them. The sample contains some 150,000 clones, approximately 89% of which appear only once. The sequencing used peripheral blood, collected on day 0 of AZD1222 vaccination. The receptors were gathered from an adult in good health. Each CDR3 is given with its conserved first and last residue. The D gene is left open where the match is weak. Size is stated for part of the rows, as once, few or many counts, or as a class when the clone is expanded.

. . TRBJ1-4 TRBV6-5 CASTERTANNEKLFF TGTGCCAGCACCGAACGAACAGCAAATAATGAAAAACTGTTTTTT
. . TRBJ2-2 TRBV5-1 CASSAGGGETGELFF TGCGCCAGCAGCGCCGGAGGCGGTGAAACCGGGGAGCTGTTTTTT
. . TRBJ1-4 TRBV5-4 CASSPRSTNEKLFF TGTGCCAGCAGCCCACGGTCAACTAATGAAAAACTGTTTTTT
. . TRBJ2-5 TRBV12-5 CASSGTIKTQYF TGTGCTAGTTCCGGGACAATAAAGACCCAGTACTTC
TRBD2 . TRBJ2-3 TRBV19 CASSTPSGATDTQYF TGTGCCAGTAGTACCCCCAGCGGGGCCACAGATACGCAGTATTTT
TRBD1 once TRBJ1-6 TRBV3-1/TRBV3-2 CASSQGPRGSPLHF TGTGCCAGCAGCCAGGGTCCCAGGGGGTCACCCCTCCACTTT
. . TRBJ2-1 TRBV3-1/TRBV3-2 CASGPIKRLGEQFF TGTGCCAGCGGGCCTATTAAGCGGTTGGGTGAGCAGTTCTTC
. . TRBJ2-1 TRBV4-2 CASSRGLSYNEQFF TGTGCCAGCAGCCGGGGGCTCTCCTACAATGAGCAGTTCTTC
. . TRBJ1-5 TRBV24-1 CATGGGSHQPQHF TGTGCCACTGGGGGGGGAAGCCATCAGCCCCAGCATTTT
. . TRBJ2-1 TRBV19 CASSIPSYNEQFF TGTGCCAGTAGTATACCGTCCTACAATGAGCAGTTCTTC
. . TRBJ2-3 TRBV28 CASSLRREATDTQYF TGTGCCAGCAGTTTACGGCGGGAAGCCACAGATACGCAGTATTTT
TRBD2 . TRBJ2-2 TRBV9 CASSEGGGGNTGELFF TGTGCCAGCAGCGAGGGCGGCGGGGGAAACACCGGGGAGCTGTTTTTT
. . TRBJ1-6 TRBV7-9 CASSPQYNSPLHF TGTGCCAGCAGCCCCCAGTACAATTCACCCCTCCACTTT
. few TRBJ1-6 TRBV9 CASSVGGQHSPLHF TGTGCCAGCAGCGTAGGTGGACAGCATTCACCCCTCCACTTT
TRBD2 . TRBJ2-7 TRBV15 CATRRGLATSYEQYF TGTGCCACCAGGCGGGGACTAGCGACCTCCTACGAGCAGTACTTC
TRBD2 . TRBJ2-3 TRBV5-1 CASSPGLAGAHTQYF TGCGCCAGCAGCCCCGGACTAGCGGGAGCCCATACGCAGTATTTT
. . TRBJ2-5 TRBV14 CASSPPAGETQYF TGTGCCAGCAGCCCCCCCGCGGGAGAGACCCAGTACTTC
TRBD2 . TRBJ2-1 TRBV6-1 CASSETSGGAYNEQFF TGTGCCAGCAGTGAAACGAGCGGGGGGGCCTACAATGAGCAGTTCTTC
. . TRBJ2-1 TRBV9 CASSVVGGTYNEQFF TGTGCCAGCAGCGTAGTGGGAGGTACCTACAATGAGCAGTTCTTC
TRBD1 few TRBJ1-3 TRBV9 CASSADRAEGNTIYF TGTGCCAGCAGCGCCGACAGGGCGGAGGGAAACACCATATATTTT
. . TRBJ1-1 TRBV3-1/TRBV3-2 CASSHATEAFF TGTGCCAGCAGCCATGCCACAGAAGCTTTCTTT
. . TRBJ1-3 TRBV3-1/TRBV3-2 CASSQAGNTIYF TGTGCCAGCAGCCAAGCTGGAAACACCATATATTTT
. once TRBJ1-1 TRBV2 CASTGARDTEAFF TGTGCCAGCACTGGGGCGCGGGACACTGAAGCTTTCTTT
. . TRBJ1-5 TRBV7-2 CASSLVGGAVNQPQHF TGTGCCAGCAGCTTAGTGGGAGGCGCGGTCAATCAGCCCCAGCATTTT
TRBD1 . TRBJ2-7 TRBV7-3 CASSPSGTGHYEQYF TGTGCCAGCAGCCCCTCCGGGACAGGTCATTACGAGCAGTACTTC
. . TRBJ2-1 TRBV7-2 CASSLSLGRSYNEQFF TGTGCCAGCAGCCTGAGCTTGGGGAGGTCCTACAATGAGCAGTTCTTC
. . TRBJ2-2 TRBV29-1 CSVVAPMDYGELFF TGCAGCGTTGTAGCTCCTATGGATTACGGGGAGCTGTTTTTT
. . TRBJ2-3 TRBV4-2 CASSQGYGFKTDTQYF TGTGCCAGCAGCCAAGGATATGGGTTTAAAACAGATACGCAGTATTTT
. . TRBJ2-7 TRBV18 CASSPRDGYYEQYF TGTGCCAGCTCACCTAGGGACGGATACTACGAGCAGTACTTC
TRBD1 . TRBJ2-7 TRBV7-9 CASSPGTGPSSYEQYF TGTGCCAGCAGCCCCGGGACAGGGCCTTCCTCCTACGAGCAGTACTTC
. . TRBJ1-3 TRBV7-2 CASSLGQGSNTIYF TGTGCCAGCAGCTTAGGGCAGGGTAGTAACACCATATATTTT
. medium-sized TRBJ2-1 TRBV6-2/TRBV6-3 CASSYEGSGSNEQFF TGTGCCAGCAGTTACGAGGGATCGGGTAGTAATGAGCAGTTCTTC
TRBD2 . TRBJ2-1 TRBV4-3 CASSQSAGAGEQFF TGCGCCAGCAGCCAGTCGGCGGGAGCCGGTGAGCAGTTCTTC
. . TRBJ2-7 TRBV2 CASSPSAGTVTYEQYF TGTGCCAGCAGCCCCTCCGCGGGGACGGTTACCTACGAGCAGTACTTC
. . TRBJ2-7 TRBV7-9 CASSPQAGIYEQYF TGTGCCAGCAGCCCCCAGGCAGGGATTTACGAGCAGTACTTC
. . TRBJ2-7 TRBV25-1 CASSDLAAYEQYF TGTGCCAGCAGTGATTTGGCTGCCTACGAGCAGTACTTC
. . TRBJ1-2 TRBV6-5 CASSNRGESYGYTF TGTGCCAGCAGCAACAGAGGGGAGAGCTATGGCTACACCTTC
. . TRBJ1-4 TRBV18 CASSPGQEKLFF TGTGCCAGCTCACCTGGACAGGAAAAACTGTTTTTT
. . TRBJ1-1 TRBV21-1 CASSTRSRDTSHEAFF TGTGCCAGCAGCACCCGCTCCCGGGACACCTCACATGAAGCTTTCTTT
. . TRBJ1-6 TRBV18 CASSEGGGINSPLHF TGTGCCAGCTCAGAAGGGGGGGGTATAAATTCACCCCTCCACTTT
TRBD1 . TRBJ1-4 TRBV30 CAWSKLQGAREKLFF TGTGCCTGGTCAAAACTACAGGGGGCGCGGGAAAAACTGTTTTTT
. . TRBJ1-5 TRBV7-7 CASSLVGARGNQPQHF TGTGCCAGCAGCTTAGTGGGGGCTCGGGGCAATCAGCCCCAGCATTTT
. . TRBJ1-1 TRBV28 CASGTNTEAFF TGTGCCAGCGGTACGAACACTGAAGCTTTCTTT
TRBD1 . TRBJ1-5 TRBV6-2/TRBV6-3 CASRPGQGSQPQHF TGTGCCAGCAGGCCTGGACAGGGTAGTCAGCCCCAGCATTTT
TRBD1 . TRBJ1-5 TRBV3-1/TRBV3-2 CASSLPWDRGRQPQHF TGTGCCAGCAGCTTACCGTGGGACAGGGGACGTCAGCCCCAGCATTTT
. . TRBJ1-1 TRBV11-3 CASSLAAGSTEAFF TGTGCCAGCAGCTTAGCGGCAGGTTCAACTGAAGCTTTCTTT
TRBD1 . TRBJ1-2 TRBV4-2 CASSLRGEGGLGYTF TGTGCCAGCAGCCTCAGGGGGGAGGGAGGTTTGGGCTACACCTTC
. many TRBJ1-4 TRBV27 CASSLIGQATNEKLFF TGTGCCAGCAGTTTAATTGGTCAAGCAACTAATGAAAAACTGTTTTTT
. . TRBJ1-2 TRBV11-2 CASSLSAGLGYGYTF TGTGCCAGCAGCTTATCCGCAGGATTAGGGTATGGCTACACCTTC
. . TRBJ2-1 TRBV4-2 CASSQDTTLMEQFF TGTGCCAGCAGCCAAGATACCACTCTGATGGAGCAGTTCTTC